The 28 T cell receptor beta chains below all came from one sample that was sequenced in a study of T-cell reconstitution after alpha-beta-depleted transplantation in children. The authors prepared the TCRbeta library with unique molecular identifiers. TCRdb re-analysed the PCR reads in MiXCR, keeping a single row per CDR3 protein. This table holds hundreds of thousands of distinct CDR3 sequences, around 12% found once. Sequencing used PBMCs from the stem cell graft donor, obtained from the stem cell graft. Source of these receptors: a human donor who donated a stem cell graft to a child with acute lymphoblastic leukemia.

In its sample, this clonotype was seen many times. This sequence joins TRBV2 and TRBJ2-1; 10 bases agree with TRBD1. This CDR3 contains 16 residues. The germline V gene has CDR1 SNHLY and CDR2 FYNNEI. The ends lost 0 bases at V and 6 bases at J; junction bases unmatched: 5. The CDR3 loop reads CASSEAGQGVLNEQFF. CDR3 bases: TGTGCCAGCAGTGAAGCCGGACAGGGGGTTCTCAATGAGCAGTTCTTC. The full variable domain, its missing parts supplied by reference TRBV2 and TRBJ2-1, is EPEVTQTPSHQVTQMGQEVILRCVPISNHLYFYWYRQILGQKVEFLVSFYNNEISEKSEIFDDQFSVERPDGSNFTLKIRSTKLEDSAMYFCASSEAGQGVLNEQFFGPGTRLTVL.

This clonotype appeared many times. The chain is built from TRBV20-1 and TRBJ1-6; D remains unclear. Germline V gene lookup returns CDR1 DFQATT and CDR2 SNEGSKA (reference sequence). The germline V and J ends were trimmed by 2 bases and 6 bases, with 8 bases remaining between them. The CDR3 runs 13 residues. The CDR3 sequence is CSARRESNSPLHF. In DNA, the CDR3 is TGCAGTGCTAGACGGGAGAGTAATTCACCCCTCCACTTT.

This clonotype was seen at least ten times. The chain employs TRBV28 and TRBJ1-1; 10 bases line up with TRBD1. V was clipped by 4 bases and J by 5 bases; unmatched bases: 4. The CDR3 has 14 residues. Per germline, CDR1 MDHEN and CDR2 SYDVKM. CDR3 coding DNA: TGTGCCAGCAGTTCGGGACAGGGGTTAACTGAAGCTTTCTTT. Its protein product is CASSSGQGLTEAFF.

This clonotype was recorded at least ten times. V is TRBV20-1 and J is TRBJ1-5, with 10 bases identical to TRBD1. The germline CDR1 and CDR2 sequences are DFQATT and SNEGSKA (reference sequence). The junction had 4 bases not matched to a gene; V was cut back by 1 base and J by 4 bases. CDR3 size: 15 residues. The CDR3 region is CSARVPDRGNQPQHF. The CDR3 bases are TGCAGTGCTAGAGTCCCGGACAGGGGGAATCAGCCCCAGCATTTT.

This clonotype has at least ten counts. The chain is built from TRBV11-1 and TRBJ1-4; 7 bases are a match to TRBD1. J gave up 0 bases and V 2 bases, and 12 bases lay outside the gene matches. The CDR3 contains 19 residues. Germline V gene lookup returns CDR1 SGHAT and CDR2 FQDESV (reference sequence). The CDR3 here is CASSLRFDRVGATNEKLFF. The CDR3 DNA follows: TGTGCCAGCAGCTTACGTTTTGACAGGGTGGGTGCAACTAATGAAAAACTGTTTTTT.

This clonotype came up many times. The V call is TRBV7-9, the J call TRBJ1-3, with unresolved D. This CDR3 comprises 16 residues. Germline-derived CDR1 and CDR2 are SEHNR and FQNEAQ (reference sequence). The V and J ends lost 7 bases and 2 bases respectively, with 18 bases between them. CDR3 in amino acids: CASTSPRPSAGNTIYF. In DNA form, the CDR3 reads TGTGCCAGCACCTCGCCCAGGCCGTCCGCTGGAAACACCATATATTTT.

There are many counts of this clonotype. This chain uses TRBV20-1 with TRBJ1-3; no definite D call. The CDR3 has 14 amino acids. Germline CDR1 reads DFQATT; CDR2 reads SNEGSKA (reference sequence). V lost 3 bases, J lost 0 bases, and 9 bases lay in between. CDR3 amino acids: CSASFGPSGNTIYF. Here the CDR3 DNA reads TGCAGTGCTAGTTTCGGACCCTCTGGAAACACCATATATTTT.

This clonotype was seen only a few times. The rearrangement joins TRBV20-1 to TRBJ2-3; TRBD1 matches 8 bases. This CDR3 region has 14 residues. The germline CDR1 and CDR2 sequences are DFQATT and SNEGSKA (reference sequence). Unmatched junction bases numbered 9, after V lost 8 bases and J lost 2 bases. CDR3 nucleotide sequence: TGCAGTCTTGATTCGGGACAGGCCACAGATACGCAGTATTTT. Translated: CSLDSGQATDTQYF.

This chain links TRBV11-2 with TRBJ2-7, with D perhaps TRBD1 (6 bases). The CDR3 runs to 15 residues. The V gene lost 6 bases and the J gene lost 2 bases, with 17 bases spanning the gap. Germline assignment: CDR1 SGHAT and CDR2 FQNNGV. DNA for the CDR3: TGTGCCAGCAGATTGGGGGCCTATGGGGCCTACGAGCAGTACTTC. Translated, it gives CASRLGAYGAYEQYF.

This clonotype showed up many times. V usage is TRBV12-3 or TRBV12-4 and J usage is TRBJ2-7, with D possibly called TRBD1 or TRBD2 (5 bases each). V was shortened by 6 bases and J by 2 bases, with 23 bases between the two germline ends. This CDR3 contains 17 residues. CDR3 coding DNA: TGTGCCAGCAGCCCTCCGGGACGGGACCGATCCACCTACGAGCAGTACTTC. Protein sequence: CASSPPGRDRSTYEQYF.

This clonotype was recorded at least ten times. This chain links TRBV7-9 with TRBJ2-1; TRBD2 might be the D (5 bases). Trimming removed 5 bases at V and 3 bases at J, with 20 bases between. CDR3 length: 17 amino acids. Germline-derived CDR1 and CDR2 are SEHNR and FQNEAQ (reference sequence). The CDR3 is CASSPRSTAARYNEQFF. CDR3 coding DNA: TGTGCCAGCAGCCCCCGTTCAACAGCGGCGCGCTACAATGAGCAGTTCTTC.

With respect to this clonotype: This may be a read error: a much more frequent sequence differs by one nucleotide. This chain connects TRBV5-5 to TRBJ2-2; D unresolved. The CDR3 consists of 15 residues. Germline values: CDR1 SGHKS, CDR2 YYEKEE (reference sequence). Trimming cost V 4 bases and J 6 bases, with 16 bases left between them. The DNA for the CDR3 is TGTGCCAGCAGCCTTGGGCAGGTATACCCCGGGGAGCTGTTTTTT. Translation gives CASSLGQVYPGELFF.

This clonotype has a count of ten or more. The CDR3 DNA is TGTGCCACCAGCAGAGAGAGAAGCTTTACAGATACGCAGTATTTT. Translated, it gives CATSRERSFTDTQYF. The J gene is TRBJ2-3, the V gene TRBV15; D uncertain. Germline CDR1 LNHNV, CDR2 YYDKDF (reference sequence). The V gene lost 0 bases and the J gene lost 3 bases, with 10 bases spanning the gap. The CDR3 has 15 amino acids.

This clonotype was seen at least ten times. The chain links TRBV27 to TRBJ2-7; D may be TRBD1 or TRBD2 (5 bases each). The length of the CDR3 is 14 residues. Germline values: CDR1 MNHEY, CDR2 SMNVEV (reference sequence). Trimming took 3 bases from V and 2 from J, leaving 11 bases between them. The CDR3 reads CASSFGLGAYEQYF. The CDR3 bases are TGTGCCAGCAGTTTCGGGCTGGGGGCCTACGAGCAGTACTTC.

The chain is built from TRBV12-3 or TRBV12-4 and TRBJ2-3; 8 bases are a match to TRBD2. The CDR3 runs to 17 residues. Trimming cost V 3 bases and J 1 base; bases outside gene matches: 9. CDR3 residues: CASSFGAGVGGTDTQYF. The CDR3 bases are TGTGCCAGCAGTTTCGGAGCGGGAGTTGGCGGCACAGATACGCAGTATTTT.

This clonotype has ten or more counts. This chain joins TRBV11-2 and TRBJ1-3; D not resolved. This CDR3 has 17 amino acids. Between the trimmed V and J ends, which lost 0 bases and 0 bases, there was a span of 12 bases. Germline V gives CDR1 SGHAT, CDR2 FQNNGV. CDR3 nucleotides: TGTGCCAGCAGCTTAGAACCGCGACCCCGCTCTGGAAACACCATATATTTT. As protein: CASSLEPRPRSGNTIYF.

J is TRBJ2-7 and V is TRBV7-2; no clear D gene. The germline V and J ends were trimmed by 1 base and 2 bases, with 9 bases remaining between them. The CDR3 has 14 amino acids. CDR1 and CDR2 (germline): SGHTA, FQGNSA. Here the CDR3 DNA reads TGTGCCAGCAGCTTAGTCGACTCCACCTACGAGCAGTACTTC. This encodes CASSLVDSTYEQYF.

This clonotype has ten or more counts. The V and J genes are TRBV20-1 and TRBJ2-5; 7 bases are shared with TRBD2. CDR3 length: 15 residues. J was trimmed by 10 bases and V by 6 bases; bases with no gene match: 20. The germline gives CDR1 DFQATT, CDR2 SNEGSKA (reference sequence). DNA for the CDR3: TGCAGTGCGGGTCGTCCTAGCGGAGGGCCAATGGACCAGTACTTC. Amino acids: CSAGRPSGGPMDQYF.

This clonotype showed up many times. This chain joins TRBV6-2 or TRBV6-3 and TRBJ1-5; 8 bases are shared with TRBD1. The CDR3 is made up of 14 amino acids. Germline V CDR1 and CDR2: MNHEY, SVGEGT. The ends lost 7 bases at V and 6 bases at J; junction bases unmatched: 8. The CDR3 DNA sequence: TGTGCCAGCACGAGACAGGGGAACGGTCAGCCCCAGCATTTT. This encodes CASTRQGNGQPQHF.

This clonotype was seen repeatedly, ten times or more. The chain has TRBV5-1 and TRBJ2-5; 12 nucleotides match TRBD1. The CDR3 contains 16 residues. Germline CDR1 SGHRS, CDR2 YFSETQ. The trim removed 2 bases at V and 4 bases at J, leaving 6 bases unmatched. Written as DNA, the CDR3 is TGCGCCAGCAGCTTCCGGGACAGGGGGCGCAGAGAGACCCAGTACTTC. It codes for CASSFRDRGRRETQYF. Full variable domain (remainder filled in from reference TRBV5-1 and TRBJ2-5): KAGVTQTPRYLIKTRGQQVTLSCSPISGHRSVSWYQQTPGQGLQFLFEYFSETQRNKGNFPGRFSGRQFSNSRSEMNVSTLELGDSALYLCASSFRDRGRRETQYFGPGTRLLVL.

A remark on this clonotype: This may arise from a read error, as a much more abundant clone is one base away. The CDR3 DNA reads TGTGCCAGCAGCCTGCAGGCCGGGGAGCGGTTTTTT. It yields the protein CASSLQAGERFF. The V call is TRBV11-2, the J call TRBJ2-2, with a possible D match to TRBD2 (5 bases). Germline V gene data show CDR1 as SGHAT and CDR2 as FQNNGV. The CDR3 runs 12 residues.

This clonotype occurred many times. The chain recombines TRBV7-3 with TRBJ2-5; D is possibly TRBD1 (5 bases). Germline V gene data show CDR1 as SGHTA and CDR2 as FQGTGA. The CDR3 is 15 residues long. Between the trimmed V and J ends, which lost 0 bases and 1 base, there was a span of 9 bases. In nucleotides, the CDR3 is TGTGCCAGCAGCTTAACGGGGCTAGGCCAAGAGACCCAGTACTTC. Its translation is CASSLTGLGQETQYF.

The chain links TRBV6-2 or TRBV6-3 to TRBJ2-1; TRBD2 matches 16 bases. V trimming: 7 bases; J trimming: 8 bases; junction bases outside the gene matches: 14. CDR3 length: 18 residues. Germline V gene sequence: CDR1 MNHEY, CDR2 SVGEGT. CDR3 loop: CASTSGLAGGIPTYEQFF. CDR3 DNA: TGTGCCAGCACTTCGGGACTAGCGGGGGGGATACCCACTTATGAGCAGTTCTTC.

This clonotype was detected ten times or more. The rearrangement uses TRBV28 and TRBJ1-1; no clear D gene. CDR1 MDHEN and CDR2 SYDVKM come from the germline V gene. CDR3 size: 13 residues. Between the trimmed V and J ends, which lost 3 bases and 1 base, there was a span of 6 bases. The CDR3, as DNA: TGTGCCAGCAGTTTTGAGGGGAACACTGAAGCTTTCTTT. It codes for CASSFEGNTEAFF.

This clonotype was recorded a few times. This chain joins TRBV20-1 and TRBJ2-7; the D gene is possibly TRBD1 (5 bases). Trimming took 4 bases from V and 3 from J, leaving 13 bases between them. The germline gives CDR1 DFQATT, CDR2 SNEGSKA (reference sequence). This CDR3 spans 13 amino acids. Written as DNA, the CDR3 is TGCAGTGCTAATAACTATCAGGGCTACGAGCAGTACTTC. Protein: CSANNYQGYEQYF.

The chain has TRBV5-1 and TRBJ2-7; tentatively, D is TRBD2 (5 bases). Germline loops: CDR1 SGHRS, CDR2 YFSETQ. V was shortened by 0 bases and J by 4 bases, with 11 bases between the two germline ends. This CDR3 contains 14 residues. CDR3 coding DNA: TGCGCCAGCAGCTTGGCCGGGGTAACATACGAGCAGTACTTC. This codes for CASSLAGVTYEQYF.

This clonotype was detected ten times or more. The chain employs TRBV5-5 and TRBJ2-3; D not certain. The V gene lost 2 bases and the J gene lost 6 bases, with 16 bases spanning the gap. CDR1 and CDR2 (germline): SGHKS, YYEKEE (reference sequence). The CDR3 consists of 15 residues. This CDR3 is CASSFNPSRVDTQYF. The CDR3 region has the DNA TGTGCCAGCAGCTTCAACCCGAGTCGGGTCGATACGCAGTATTTT.

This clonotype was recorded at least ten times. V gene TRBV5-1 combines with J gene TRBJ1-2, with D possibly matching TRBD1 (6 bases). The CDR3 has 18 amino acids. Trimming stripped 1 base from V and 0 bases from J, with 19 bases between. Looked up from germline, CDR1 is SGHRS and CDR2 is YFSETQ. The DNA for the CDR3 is TGCGCCAGCAGCTTGCGGCAGGTTGGCGGGGGCTCTAACTATGGCTACACCTTC. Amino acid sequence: CASSLRQVGGGSNYGYTF.